Described below is a single T cell receptor beta chain sequence and its context. The antigen is unknown. This sample stems from a study of graft-versus-host responses after intestinal transplantation. Turning to the study itself: Multivisceral, liver-intestinal, or isolated intestinal grafts were transplanted into recipients. Findings and limits, study-wide: Ileal or blood samples showed some GvH clones first, and such clones were also found in recipient marrow.

Germline V gene data show CDR1 as SEHNR and CDR2 as FQNEAQ (reference sequence). This CDR3 contains 14 residues. With 5 bases clipped from V and 4 bases from J, the junction kept 3 bases outside the gene matches. Method: immunoSEQ multiplex PCR; TCRdb's copy keeps in-frame clones and lacks some. The sample has some 69,000 clones, roughly 90% seen once. V and J are TRBV7-9 and TRBJ1-5; TRBD1 matches at 9 bases. The clonotype was recovered from a human patient who received an intestinal transplant, so some T cells may come from the graft donor. The source was bone marrow, collected nearly 750 days after intestinal transplantation. DNA for the CDR3: TGTGCCAGCAGCCTGACAGGGGGAAATCAGCCCCAGCATTTT. It yields the protein CASSLTGGNQPQHF.